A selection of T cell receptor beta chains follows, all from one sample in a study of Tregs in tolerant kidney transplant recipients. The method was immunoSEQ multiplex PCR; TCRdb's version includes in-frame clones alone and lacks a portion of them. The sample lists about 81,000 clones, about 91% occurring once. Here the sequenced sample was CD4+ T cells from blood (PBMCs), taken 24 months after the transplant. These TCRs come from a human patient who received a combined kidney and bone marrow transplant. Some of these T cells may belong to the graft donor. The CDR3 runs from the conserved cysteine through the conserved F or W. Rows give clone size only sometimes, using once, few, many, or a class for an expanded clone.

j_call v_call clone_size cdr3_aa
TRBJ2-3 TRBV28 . CATLTSGGRIYTDTQYF
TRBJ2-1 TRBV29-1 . CSVEGQITNEQFF
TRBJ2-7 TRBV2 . CASSETGMGEQYF
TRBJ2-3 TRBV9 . CASSALTDTQYF
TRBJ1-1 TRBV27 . CASSSAGNRGRDEAFF
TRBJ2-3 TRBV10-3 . CAISESIGSSGESTDTQYF
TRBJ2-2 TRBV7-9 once CASSSPTGGRSGELFF
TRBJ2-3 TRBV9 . CASSVSGSIKDTQYF
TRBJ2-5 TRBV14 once CASSQGARSETQYF
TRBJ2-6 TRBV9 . CASSVGGAGAGANVLTF
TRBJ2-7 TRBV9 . CASSVDLGSYEQYF
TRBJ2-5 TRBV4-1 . CASSLGQGWETQYF
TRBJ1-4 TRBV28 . CASSGQGWEKLFF
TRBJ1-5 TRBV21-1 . CASSKDRAHNQPQHF
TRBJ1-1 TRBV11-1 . CASSRGGYTEAFF
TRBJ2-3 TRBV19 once CASSPRAGRAFSTDTQYF
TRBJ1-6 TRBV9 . CASSPVGGMGSPLHF
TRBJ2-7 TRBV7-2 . CASSLDPGGGGHEQYF
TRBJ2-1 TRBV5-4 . CASSLPLAGAGNEQFF
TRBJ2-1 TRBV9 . CASSVALVSLGRNNEQFF
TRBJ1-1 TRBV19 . CASSTRRTGINTEAFF
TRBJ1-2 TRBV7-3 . CASSPSRDYGYTF
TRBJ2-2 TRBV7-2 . CASSLELAGRTGELFF
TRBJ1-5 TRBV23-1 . CASSQTSLPSQPQHF
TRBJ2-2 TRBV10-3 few CAISEPSGGTGELFF
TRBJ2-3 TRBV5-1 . CASSLTGAPTDTQYF
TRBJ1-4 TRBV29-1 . CSVGGPGYEKLFF
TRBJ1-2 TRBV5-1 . CASSRGAQDGYTF
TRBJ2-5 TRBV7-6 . CASSLDREETQYF
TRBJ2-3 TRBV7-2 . CASMLLAGADTQYF
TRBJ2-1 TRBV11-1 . CASKNPGLAGDNEQFF
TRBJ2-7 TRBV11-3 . CASSPLAASTYEQYF
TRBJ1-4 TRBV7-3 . CASSLDRGEKLFF
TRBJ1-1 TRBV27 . CASSLRQGSEAFF
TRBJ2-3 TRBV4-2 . CASSLGTFEATQYF
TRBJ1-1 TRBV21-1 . CASSTRDRLEAFF
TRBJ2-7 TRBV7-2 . CASSFYRGHEQYF
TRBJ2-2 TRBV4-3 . CASSQDERAAPTGELFF
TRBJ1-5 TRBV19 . CASSTSWGQGGQPQHF
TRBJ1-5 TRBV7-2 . CASSSDREHQPQHF
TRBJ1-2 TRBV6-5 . CASSYSLTDYYGYTF
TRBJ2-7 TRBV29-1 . CSVAPTGSYEQYF
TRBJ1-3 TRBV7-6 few CASSLRSRGFGNTIYF
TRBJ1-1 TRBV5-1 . CASSLDSGMNTEAFF
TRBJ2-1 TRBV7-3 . CASSLGDRVHNEQFF
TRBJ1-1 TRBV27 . CASSGRDRNTEAFF
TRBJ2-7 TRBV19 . CASSMGGTGDYEQYF
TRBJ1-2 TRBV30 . CACSFSGTGGGDYGYTF
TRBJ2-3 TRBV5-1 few CASSDQGTDTQYF
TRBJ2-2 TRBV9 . CASSEGLASYTGELFF
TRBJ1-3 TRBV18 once CASSPGQVGNTIYF
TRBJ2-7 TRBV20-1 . CSARGPYEQYF
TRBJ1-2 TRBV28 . CASLGRYGYTF
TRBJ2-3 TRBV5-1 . CASSFRLAGGRTDTQYF